This T cell receptor beta chain derives from a study of T cell responses to AZD1222 COVID-19 vaccine. Study results and limitations: Mapped onto spike, vaccine-associated CD4 TCRs spanned it and were dominant at 160-218 and 743-854.

This CDR3 contains 15 residues. The V segment lost 0 bases and the J segment 15 bases; nucleotides outside the gene matches: 13. The germline gives CDR1 SGHAT, CDR2 FQNNGV. To note about this clone: Its antigen remains unidentified.

This table comes from immunoSEQ multiplex PCR, and its TCRdb copy is limited to in-frame clones, with some not included. The data hold approximately 85,000 clones, with 65% to 90% observed a single time. The chain joins TRBV11-2 to TRBJ2-1; 8 positions match TRBD1. The source of this sequence is an adult in good health. The sequenced sample was peripheral blood, obtained on day 0 of AZD1222 vaccination. Here the CDR3 reads CASSLEGDRLAIGFF. DNA for the CDR3: TGTGCCAGCAGCTTAGAGGGGGACAGGTTAGCAATCGGGTTCTTC.